Presented here are 19 T cell receptor beta chains from one specimen sequenced in a study of T cell responses to AZD1222 COVID-19 vaccine. Some clones are missing from TCRdb's copy, which holds only in-frame ones; the method was immunoSEQ multiplex PCR. The sample contains approximately 190,000 clones, roughly 93% of which appear only once. The sample here was peripheral blood, taken on day 0 of AZD1222 vaccination. Receptor source: an adult in good health.

V and J are TRBV4-1 and TRBJ2-7; D ambiguous. CDR1 MGHRA and CDR2 YSYEKL come from the germline V gene. There are 12 residues in the CDR3. Trimming removed 6 bases from V and 7 bases from J, with 13 bases in between. CDR3 nucleotide sequence: TGCGCCAGCAGTCATAGTAAGGGTGAGCAGTACTTC. This sequence encodes CASSHSKGEQYF.

This chain uses TRBV19 with TRBJ1-3; D remains ambiguous. CDR1 is LNHDA and CDR2 is SQIVND in the germline V gene (reference sequence). The CDR3 length is 15 residues. The ends were cut back, 1 base at V and 5 bases at J, with 12 bases in the middle. The CDR3 is CASSIVAGRRNTIYF. CDR3 bases: TGTGCCAGTAGTATAGTTGCAGGCCGACGAAACACCATATATTTT.

The V call is TRBV7-2, the J call TRBJ1-1; TRBD1 might be the D (5 bases). The ends were cut back, 5 bases at V and 4 bases at J, with 11 bases in the middle. In germline, CDR1 is SGHTA, CDR2 FQGNSA. This CDR3 is 13 amino acids long. The CDR3 nucleotides read TGTGCCAGCAGCGCCCGGAGGGGCACTGAAGCTTTCTTT. It translates to CASSARRGTEAFF. Looking up the rest from reference TRBV7-2 and TRBJ1-1 gives the full variable domain: GAGVSQSPSNKVTEKGKDVELRCDPISGHTALYWYRQSLGQGLEFLIYFQGNSAPDKSGLPSDRFSAERTGGSVSTLTIQRTQQEDSAVYLCASSARRGTEAFFGQGTRLTVV.

This sequence joins TRBV28 and TRBJ2-7; no reliable D call. The CDR3 is 16 residues long. V was pared by 3 bases and J by 2 bases, with 17 bases between. From germline, CDR1 is MDHEN and CDR2 SYDVKM. CDR3: CASSFRFRTFTYEQYF. The CDR3 coding sequence is TGTGCCAGCAGTTTTAGGTTTCGTACCTTCACCTACGAGCAGTACTTC. The full variable domain, completed using reference TRBV28 and TRBJ2-7, is DVKVTQSSRYLVKRTGEKVFLECVQDMDHENMFWYRQDPGLGLRLIYFSYDVKMKEKGDIPEGYSVSREKKERFSLILESASTNQTSMYLCASSFRFRTFTYEQYFGPGTRLTVT.

The gene calls are TRBV2 and TRBJ1-5, with D tentatively TRBD1 (6 bases). The ends were cut back, 5 bases at V and 3 bases at J, with 14 bases in the middle. Germline values: CDR1 SNHLY, CDR2 FYNNEI. The CDR3 consists of 15 residues. The CDR3 sequence is CASSPRQAINQPQHF. CDR3 sequence (DNA): TGTGCCAGCAGTCCTCGACAGGCCATCAATCAGCCCCAGCATTTT.

The chain uses TRBV4-2 and TRBJ1-2; tentatively, D is TRBD1 (6 bases). This CDR3 is 13 amino acids long. With 0 bases removed from V and 8 bases from J, the gap between germline ends came to 10 bases. Per germline, CDR1 LGHNA and CDR2 YNFKEQ. CDR3 loop: CASSQDIGGGYTF. The CDR3 bases are TGTGCCAGCAGCCAAGATATAGGGGGGGGCTACACCTTC.

The chain carries TRBV20-1 and TRBJ1-1; D remains ambiguous. Trimming took off 1 base at V and 4 bases at J, with 4 bases between the two ends. The CDR3 spans 11 residues. Germline loops: CDR1 DFQATT, CDR2 SNEGSKA (reference sequence). The CDR3 DNA reads as TGCAGTGCTAGAGTCACCACTGAAGCTTTCTTT. Protein product: CSARVTTEAFF.

V gene TRBV28 combines with J gene TRBJ1-2; possible D gene TRBD1, 5 bases. Trimming removed 1 base from V and 0 bases from J, with 12 bases in between. CDR1 and CDR2 (germline): MDHEN, SYDVKM. The CDR3 runs 16 residues. CDR3 nucleotides: TGTGCCAGCAGTTTATTACCAGGGAGCTCTAACTATGGCTACACCTTC. Amino acids: CASSLLPGSSNYGYTF.

V gene TRBV28 combines with J gene TRBJ1-1; D unclear. The V gene's germline CDR1 is MDHEN and CDR2 SYDVKM. V was trimmed by 2 bases and J by 10 bases, leaving 17 bases between them. The CDR3 consists of 14 residues. For the CDR3, the DNA is TGTGCCAGCAGTTTAGTAGAAGCCCCCGAGGGAGCTTTCTTT. This codes for CASSLVEAPEGAFF.

The V gene is TRBV6-5, the J gene TRBJ2-1; D might be TRBD1 or TRBD2, each matching 5 bases. This CDR3 spans 15 amino acids. V was cut by 2 bases and J by 7 bases, with 15 bases left in between. The V gene's germline CDR1 is MNHEY and CDR2 SVGAGI. Here the CDR3 reads CASSYLGDGLNEQFF. The CDR3, as DNA: TGTGCCAGCAGTTACCTTGGGGACGGGCTTAATGAGCAGTTCTTC.

The chain uses TRBV2 and TRBJ1-1, with 7 bases matching TRBD1. CDR1 and CDR2 from the germline V gene are SNHLY and FYNNEI. This CDR3 has 11 residues. With V trimmed by 7 bases and J by 8 bases, 4 bases remained unmatched. The CDR3 reads CASTGGIEAFF. The CDR3 DNA follows: TGTGCCAGCACAGGGGGTATAGAAGCTTTCTTT.

The V gene is TRBV19, the J gene TRBJ1-2, with 8 bases aligning to TRBD1. The CDR3 is made up of 15 amino acids. V lost 3 bases and J lost 5; bases outside the gene matches: 8. Germline V gene lookup returns CDR1 LNHDA and CDR2 SQIVND (reference sequence). The chain's CDR3 is CASSIIADREYGYTF. In DNA, the CDR3 is TGTGCCAGTAGTATTATCGCGGACAGGGAATATGGCTACACCTTC.

This clone was observed once. The chain links TRBV7-3 to TRBJ2-2; D perhaps matches TRBD1 (6 bases). V lost 6 bases and J lost 4, with 18 bases in between. Germline V gene lookup returns CDR1 SGHTA and CDR2 FQGTGA. CDR3 length equals 16 residues. The CDR3 loop reads CASRRVQGGGTGELFF. CDR3 bases: TGTGCCAGCAGAAGGGTACAGGGCGGTGGCACCGGGGAGCTGTTTTTT.

This chain connects TRBV4-2 to TRBJ1-2; TRBD1 matches at 8 bases. Germline V gene lookup returns CDR1 LGHNA and CDR2 YNFKEQ. This CDR3 comprises 16 residues. V trimming: 5 bases; J trimming: 2 bases; junction bases outside the gene matches: 10. The CDR3 DNA is TGTGCCAGCAGCGCGGGGGGGGACAGGCAAAACTATGGCTACACCTTC. This translates into CASSAGGDRQNYGYTF.

The chain is built from TRBV10-1 and TRBJ1-6; no firm D call. The CDR3 is 19 residues long. Trimming took off 6 bases at V and 9 bases at J, with 30 bases between the two ends. Germline V CDR1 and CDR2: WNHNN, SYGVQD (reference sequence). The CDR3 DNA follows: TGCGCCAGCAGAGAAGTAGCTTTTGGCCCTCCTCTCGTCGGTTCACCCCTCCACTTT. Translation: CASREVAFGPPLVGSPLHF.

Here the CDR3 DNA reads TGTGCCAGCACCTATAGCGGCCACTACGAGCAGTACTTC. Amino acids: CASTYSGHYEQYF. The chain combines TRBV27 with TRBJ2-7; weak D call: TRBD2 (6 bases). Trimming cost V 7 bases and J 3 bases, with 13 bases left between them. Germline V gene data show CDR1 as MNHEY and CDR2 as SMNVEV (reference sequence). The CDR3 is 13 residues long.

The gene calls are TRBV2 and TRBJ2-3; the match to TRBD2 covers 7 bases. The CDR3 contains 16 residues. V trimming: 6 bases; J trimming: 2 bases; junction bases outside the gene matches: 11. Germline lookup yields CDR1 SNHLY and CDR2 FYNNEI. CDR3 amino acids: CASRNSGPEITDTQYF. The DNA of the CDR3 is TGTGCCAGCAGGAATAGCGGGCCCGAAATCACAGATACGCAGTATTTT.

The V call is TRBV4-1, the J call TRBJ1-1, with TRBD1 matching 8 bases. V lost 1 base to trimming and J lost 8 bases; unmatched junction nucleotides: 9. This CDR3 is built from 15 residues. Germline V lookup: CDR1 MGHRA, CDR2 YSYEKL. The CDR3: CASSQGPDRALEAFF. The CDR3 region has the DNA TGCGCCAGCAGCCAAGGGCCGGACAGGGCGTTAGAAGCTTTCTTT.

The table lists this clone with a count of one. The chain is built from TRBV19 and TRBJ1-1, with TRBD1 matching over 10 bases. This CDR3 contains 17 residues. Unmatched junction bases numbered 9, after V lost 5 bases and J lost 0 bases. The germline V gene has CDR1 LNHDA and CDR2 SQIVND (reference sequence). The CDR3 loop is CASSRDGTGVLNTEAFF. The CDR3, as DNA: TGTGCCAGTAGTCGAGATGGGACAGGGGTTTTGAACACTGAAGCTTTCTTT.